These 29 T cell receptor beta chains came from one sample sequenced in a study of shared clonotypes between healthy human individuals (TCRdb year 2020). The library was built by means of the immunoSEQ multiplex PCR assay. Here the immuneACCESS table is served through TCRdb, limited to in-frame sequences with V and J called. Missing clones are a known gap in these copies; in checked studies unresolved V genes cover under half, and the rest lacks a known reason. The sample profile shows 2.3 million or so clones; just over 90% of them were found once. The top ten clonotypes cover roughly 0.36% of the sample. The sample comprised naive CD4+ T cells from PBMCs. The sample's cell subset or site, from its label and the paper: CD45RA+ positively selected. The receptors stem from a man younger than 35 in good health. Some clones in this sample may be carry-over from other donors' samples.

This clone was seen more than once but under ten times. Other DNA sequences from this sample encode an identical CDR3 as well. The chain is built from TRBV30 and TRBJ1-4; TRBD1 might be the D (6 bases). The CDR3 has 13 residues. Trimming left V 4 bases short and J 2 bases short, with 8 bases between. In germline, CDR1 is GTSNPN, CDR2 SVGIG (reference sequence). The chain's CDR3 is CAWNRATNEKLFF. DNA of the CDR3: TGTGCCTGGAACAGGGCCACTAATGAAAAACTGTTTTTT.

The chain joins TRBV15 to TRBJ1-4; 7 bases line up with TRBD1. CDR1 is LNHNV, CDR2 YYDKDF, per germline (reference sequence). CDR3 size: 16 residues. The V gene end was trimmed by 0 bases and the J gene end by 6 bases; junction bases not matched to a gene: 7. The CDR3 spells CATSRDRAGGYEKLFF. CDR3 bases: TGTGCCACCAGCAGAGATAGGGCAGGGGGTTATGAAAAACTGTTTTTT.

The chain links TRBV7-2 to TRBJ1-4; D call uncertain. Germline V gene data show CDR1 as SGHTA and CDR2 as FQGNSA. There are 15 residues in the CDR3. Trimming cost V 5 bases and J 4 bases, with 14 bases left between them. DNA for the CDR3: TGTGCCAGCAGCCCCCGCTCTCGAAGTAATGAAAAACTGTTTTTT. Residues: CASSPRSRSNEKLFF.

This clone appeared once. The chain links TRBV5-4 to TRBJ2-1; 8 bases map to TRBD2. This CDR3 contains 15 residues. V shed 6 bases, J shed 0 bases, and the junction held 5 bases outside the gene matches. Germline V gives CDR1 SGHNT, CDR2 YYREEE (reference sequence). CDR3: CASNREGDSYNEQFF. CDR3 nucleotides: TGTGCCAGCAACCGGGAGGGGGACTCCTACAATGAGCAGTTCTTC.

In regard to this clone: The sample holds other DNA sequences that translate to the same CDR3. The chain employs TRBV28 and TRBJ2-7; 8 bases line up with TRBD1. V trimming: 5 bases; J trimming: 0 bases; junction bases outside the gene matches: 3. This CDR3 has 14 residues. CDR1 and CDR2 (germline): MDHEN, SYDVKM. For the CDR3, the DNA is TGTGCCAGCAGTGGCACAGGGGGCTCCTACGAGCAGTACTTC. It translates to CASSGTGGSYEQYF.

The chain's CDR3 is CASSGGGRKQFF. As DNA, the CDR3 is TGTGCCAGCAGTGGGGGGGGAAGGAAGCAGTTCTTC. The chain uses TRBV28 and TRBJ2-1; TRBD2 matches 7 bases. The CDR3 consists of 12 residues. V dropped 5 bases and J dropped 11; count of bases not matched to a gene: 6. The germline gives CDR1 MDHEN, CDR2 SYDVKM.

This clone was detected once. The CDR3 here is CASSLGRQGSEQYF. In DNA, the CDR3 is TGCGCCAGCAGCTTGGGTCGACAGGGGAGTGAGCAGTACTTC. The rearrangement uses TRBV5-1 and TRBJ2-7; TRBD1 matches 8 bases. Germline V gene data show CDR1 as SGHRS and CDR2 as YFSETQ. With V trimmed by 0 bases and J by 7 bases, 6 bases remained unmatched. The CDR3 runs to 14 residues. The whole variable domain, filled in from reference TRBV5-1 and TRBJ2-7, reads KAGVTQTPRYLIKTRGQQVTLSCSPISGHRSVSWYQQTPGQGLQFLFEYFSETQRNKGNFPGRFSGRQFSNSRSEMNVSTLELGDSALYLCASSLGRQGSEQYFGPGTRLTVT.

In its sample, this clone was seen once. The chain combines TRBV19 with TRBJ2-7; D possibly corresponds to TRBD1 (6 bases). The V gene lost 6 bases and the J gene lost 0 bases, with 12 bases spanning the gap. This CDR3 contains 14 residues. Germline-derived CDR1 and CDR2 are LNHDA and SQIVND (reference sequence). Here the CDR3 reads CASSHGTPSYEQYF. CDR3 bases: TGTGCCAGTAGCCACGGGACACCCTCCTACGAGCAGTACTTC.

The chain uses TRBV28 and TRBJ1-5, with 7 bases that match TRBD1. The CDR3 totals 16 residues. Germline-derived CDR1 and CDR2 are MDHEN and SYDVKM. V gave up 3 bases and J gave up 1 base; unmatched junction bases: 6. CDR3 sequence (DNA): TGTGCCAGCAGTTTTCCCGGGACAGTCAGCAATCAGCCCCAGCATTTT. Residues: CASSFPGTVSNQPQHF. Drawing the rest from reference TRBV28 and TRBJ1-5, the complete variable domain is DVKVTQSSRYLVKRTGEKVFLECVQDMDHENMFWYRQDPGLGLRLIYFSYDVKMKEKGDIPEGYSVSREKKERFSLILESASTNQTSMYLCASSFPGTVSNQPQHFGDGTRLSIL.

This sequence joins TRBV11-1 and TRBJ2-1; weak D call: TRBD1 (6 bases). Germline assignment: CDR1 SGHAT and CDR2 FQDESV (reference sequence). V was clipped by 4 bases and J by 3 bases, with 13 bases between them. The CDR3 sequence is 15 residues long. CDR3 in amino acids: CASSSDRRDYNEQFF. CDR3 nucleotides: TGTGCCAGCAGCTCGGACAGACGTGACTACAATGAGCAGTTCTTC.

The DNA of the CDR3 is TGTGCCAGCAGCGTACGGAGGGAATGGGCAAAAGCAGGGGACGATACGCAGTATTTT. Amino acid sequence: CASSVRREWAKAGDDTQYF. The genes are TRBV9 and TRBJ2-3; perhaps D is TRBD1 or TRBD2 (6 bases each). The germline V gene encodes CDR1 SGDLS and CDR2 YYNGEE. V lost 1 base to trimming and J lost 6 bases, with 27 bases between them. This CDR3 has 19 residues.

CDR3 coding DNA: TGTGCCAGCAGTGAACAAGGGGTTCCAAACACTGAAGCTTTCTTT. Translated: CASSEQGVPNTEAFF. This rearrangement joins TRBV2 to TRBJ1-1, with D perhaps TRBD1 (5 bases). The V end lost 2 bases, the J end lost 2 bases, and 12 bases lay between the germline ends. The length of the CDR3 is 15 residues. Germline V gives CDR1 SNHLY, CDR2 FYNNEI.

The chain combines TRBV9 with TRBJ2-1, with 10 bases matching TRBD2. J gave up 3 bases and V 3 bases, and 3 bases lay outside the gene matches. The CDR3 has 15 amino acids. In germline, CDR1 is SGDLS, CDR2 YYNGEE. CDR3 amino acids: CASSASGRYYNEQFF. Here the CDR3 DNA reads TGTGCCAGCAGCGCTAGCGGGAGATACTACAATGAGCAGTTCTTC.

The CDR3 loop is CASSDGQGYYEQYF. The CDR3 DNA is TGTGCCAGCAGTGACGGACAGGGTTACTACGAGCAGTACTTC. The chain has TRBV6-1 and TRBJ2-7; 8 bases match TRBD1. The CDR3 is 14 amino acids. The J segment lost 3 bases and the V segment lost 3 bases, leaving 4 bases of the junction unmatched. Germline CDR1 MNHNS, CDR2 SASEGT.

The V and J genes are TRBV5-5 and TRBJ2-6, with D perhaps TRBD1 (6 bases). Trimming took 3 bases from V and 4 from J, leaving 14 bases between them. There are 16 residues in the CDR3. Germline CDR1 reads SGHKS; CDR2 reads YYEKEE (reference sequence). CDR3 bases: TGTGCCAGCAGCTGGAACACAGGGACCGGGGCCAACGTCCTGACTTTC. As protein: CASSWNTGTGANVLTF.

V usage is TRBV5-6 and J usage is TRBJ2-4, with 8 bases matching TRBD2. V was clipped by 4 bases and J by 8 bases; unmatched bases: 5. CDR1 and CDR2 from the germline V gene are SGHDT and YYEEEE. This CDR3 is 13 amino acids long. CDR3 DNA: TGTGCCAGCAGCCCCGGGGGGGCGGACATTCAGTACTTC. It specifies CASSPGGADIQYF.

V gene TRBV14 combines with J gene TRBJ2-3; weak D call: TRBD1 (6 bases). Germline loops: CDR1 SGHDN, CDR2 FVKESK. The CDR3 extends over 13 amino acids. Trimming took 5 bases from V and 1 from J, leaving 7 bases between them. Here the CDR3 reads CASSWTGTDTQYF. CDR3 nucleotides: TGTGCCAGCAGCTGGACAGGCACAGATACGCAGTATTTT.

The CDR3 spells CASSEMLGGGLKETQYF. The CDR3 DNA is TGTGCCAGCAGTGAAATGCTGGGGGGGGGCCTAAAAGAGACCCAGTACTTC. The rearrangement links TRBV6-1 to TRBJ2-5, with D possibly being TRBD2 (7 bases). In germline, CDR1 is MNHNS, CDR2 SASEGT. The V and J ends lost 2 bases and 3 bases respectively, with 19 bases between them. The CDR3 loop spans 17 amino acids.

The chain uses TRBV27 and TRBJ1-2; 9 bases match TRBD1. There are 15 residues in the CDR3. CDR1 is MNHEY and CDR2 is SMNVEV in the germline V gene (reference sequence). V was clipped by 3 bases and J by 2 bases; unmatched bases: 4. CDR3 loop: CASSFDRGRNYGYTF. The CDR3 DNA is TGTGCCAGCAGTTTTGACAGGGGGAGGAACTATGGCTACACCTTC.

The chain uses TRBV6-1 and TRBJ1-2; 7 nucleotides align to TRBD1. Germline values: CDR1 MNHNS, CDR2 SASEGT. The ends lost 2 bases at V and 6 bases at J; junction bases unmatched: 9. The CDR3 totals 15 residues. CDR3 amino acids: CASSELRQGDDGYTF. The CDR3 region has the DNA TGTGCCAGCAGTGAATTAAGGCAGGGGGATGATGGCTACACCTTC.

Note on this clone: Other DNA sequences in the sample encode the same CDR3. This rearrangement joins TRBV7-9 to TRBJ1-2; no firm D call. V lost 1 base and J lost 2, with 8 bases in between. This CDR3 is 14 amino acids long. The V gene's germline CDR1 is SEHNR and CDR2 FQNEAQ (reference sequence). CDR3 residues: CASSLEGGNYGYTF. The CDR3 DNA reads TGTGCCAGCAGCTTAGAAGGCGGAAACTATGGCTACACCTTC.

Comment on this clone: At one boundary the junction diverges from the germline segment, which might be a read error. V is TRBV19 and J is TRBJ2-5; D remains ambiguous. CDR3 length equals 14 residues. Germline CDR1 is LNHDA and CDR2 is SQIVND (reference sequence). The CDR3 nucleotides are TGTGCCAGTAGTACGGATAGAATACAAGGGACCCAGTACTTC. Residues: CASSTDRIQGTQYF. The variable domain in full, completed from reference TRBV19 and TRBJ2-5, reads DGGITQSPKYLFRKEGQNVTLSCEQNLNHDAMYWYRQDPGQGLRLIYYSQIVNDFQKGDIAEGYSVSREKKESFPLTVTSAQKNPTAFYLCASSTDRIQGTQYFGPGTRLLVL.

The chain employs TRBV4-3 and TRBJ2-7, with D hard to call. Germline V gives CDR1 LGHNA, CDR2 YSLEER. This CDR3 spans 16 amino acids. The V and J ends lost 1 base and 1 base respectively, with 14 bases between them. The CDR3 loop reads CASSQGVSQLSYEQYF. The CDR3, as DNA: TGCGCCAGCAGCCAAGGAGTAAGTCAGTTGTCCTACGAGCAGTACTTC.

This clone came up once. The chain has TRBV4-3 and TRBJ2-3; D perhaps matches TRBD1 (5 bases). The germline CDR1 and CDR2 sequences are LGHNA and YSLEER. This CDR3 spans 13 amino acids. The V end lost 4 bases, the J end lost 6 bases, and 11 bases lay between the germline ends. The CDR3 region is CASSPRTSDTQYF. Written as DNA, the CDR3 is TGCGCCAGCAGCCCTAGGACATCTGATACGCAGTATTTT.

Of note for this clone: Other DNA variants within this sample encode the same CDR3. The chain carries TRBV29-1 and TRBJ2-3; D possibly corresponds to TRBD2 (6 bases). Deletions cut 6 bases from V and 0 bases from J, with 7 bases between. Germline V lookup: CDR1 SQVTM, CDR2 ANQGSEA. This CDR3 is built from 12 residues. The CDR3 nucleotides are TGCAGCGTGCGGGGCAGCACAGATACGCAGTATTTT. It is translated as CSVRGSTDTQYF.

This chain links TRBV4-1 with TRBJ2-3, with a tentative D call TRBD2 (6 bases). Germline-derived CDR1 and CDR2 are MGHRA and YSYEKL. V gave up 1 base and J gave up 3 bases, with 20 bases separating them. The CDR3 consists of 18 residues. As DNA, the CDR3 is TGCGCCAGCAGCCAAGGGACGTACACGGGAGCGGCGACAGATACGCAGTATTTT. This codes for CASSQGTYTGAATDTQYF.

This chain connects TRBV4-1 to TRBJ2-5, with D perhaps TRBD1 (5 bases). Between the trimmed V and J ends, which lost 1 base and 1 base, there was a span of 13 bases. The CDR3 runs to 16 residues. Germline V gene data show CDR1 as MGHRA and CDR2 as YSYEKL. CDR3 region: CASSQVGPQGQETQYF. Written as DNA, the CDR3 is TGCGCCAGCAGCCAAGTCGGTCCCCAGGGCCAAGAGACCCAGTACTTC.

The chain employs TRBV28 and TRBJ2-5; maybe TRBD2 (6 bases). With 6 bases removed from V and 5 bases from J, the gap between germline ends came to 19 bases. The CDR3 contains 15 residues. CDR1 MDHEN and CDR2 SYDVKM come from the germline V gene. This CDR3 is CASSSIMGGSETQYF. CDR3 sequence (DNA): TGTGCCAGCAGCTCCATAATGGGAGGTTCGGAGACCCAGTACTTC.

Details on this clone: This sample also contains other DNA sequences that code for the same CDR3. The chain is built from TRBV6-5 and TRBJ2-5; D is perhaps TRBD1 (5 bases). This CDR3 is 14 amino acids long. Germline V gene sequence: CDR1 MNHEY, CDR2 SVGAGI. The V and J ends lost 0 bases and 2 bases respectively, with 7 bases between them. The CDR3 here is CASSYSGQQETQYF. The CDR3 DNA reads TGTGCCAGCAGTTACTCGGGGCAGCAAGAGACCCAGTACTTC.